The entry that follows covers one T cell receptor (beta chain) sequence. No antigen is known for it. Trimming removed 0 bases at V and 3 bases at J, with 11 bases between. Germline lookup yields CDR1 LGHDT and CDR2 YNNKEL (reference sequence). CDR3 size: 15 residues. The sample belongs to a study of identical twins. A universal primer site was created by template switching, with the cDNA bearing unique molecular identifiers. One entry per CDR3 protein results from TCRdb running MiXCR on the 5' RACE reads. The profile shows about 530,000 distinct CDR3 sequences, 20% to 25% of them singletons. General observations from the study: Shared out-of-frame alpha sequences (those common to twins) showed excess low generation probability. Models underestimated out-of-frame TCR alpha sharing in monozygotic twins.

This same sample was also part of a study on yellow fever vaccine responses in identical twins.

Sample: CD4+ T cells sorted from blood. The V and J genes are TRBV3-1 and TRBJ2-5; no definite D call. This clonotype was obtained from a woman aged 18-29 years in good health. As DNA, the CDR3 is TGTGCCAGCAGCCAAGATCAACGGCGGAAAGAGACCCAGTACTTC. This sequence encodes CASSQDQRRKETQYF.